The 8 T cell receptor beta chains listed next were all sequenced from one sample in a study of blood T cell repertoires in COVID-19. Here immunoSEQ multiplex PCR was the method, and the copy in TCRdb shows in-frame clones only, minus some. The data contain a few hundred thousand clones, 75% to 90% of them seen just once; the ten biggest clones take up about 9.3%. The source material was PBMCs or T cells enriched from blood (not recorded which). These receptors came from a middle-aged man who had recovered from COVID-19.

The chain is built from TRBV9 and TRBJ1-2, with D unclear. The CDR3 extends over 13 amino acids. Trimming left V 4 bases short and J 2 bases short, with 9 bases between. Per germline, CDR1 SGDLS and CDR2 YYNGEE. The DNA for the CDR3 is TGTGCCAGCAGCCCCCGGGGAAACTATGGCTACACCTTC. Amino acid sequence: CASSPRGNYGYTF.

The J gene is TRBJ1-2, the V gene TRBV18; D remains ambiguous. The CDR3 spans 15 residues. V lost 0 bases and J lost 8, with 16 bases in between. Germline CDR1 KGHSH, CDR2 LQKENI. The CDR3 DNA follows: TGTGCCAGCTCACCACCTTATTTCCGGGGAATAGGCTACACCTTC. It encodes CASSPPYFRGIGYTF. The full variable domain, in which reference TRBV18 and TRBJ1-2 provide the parts outside the CDR3, is NAGVMQNPRHLVRRRGQEARLRCSPMKGHSHVYWYRQLPEEGLKFMVYLQKENIIDESGMPKERFSAEFPKEGPSILRIQQVVRGDSAAYFCASSPPYFRGIGYTFGSGTRLTVV.

The chain couples TRBV15 to TRBJ1-5, with no clear D. Germline V gene data show CDR1 as LNHNV and CDR2 as YYDKDF (reference sequence). Between the trimmed V and J ends, which lost 3 bases and 6 bases, there was a span of 6 bases. The CDR3 sequence is 12 residues long. The chain's CDR3 is CATSSPRQPQHF. The CDR3 DNA reads TGTGCCACCAGCAGCCCCCGTCAGCCCCAGCATTTT.

In this sample, this clone turned up a few times. The gene calls are TRBV11-2 and TRBJ2-7; D may be TRBD1 (6 bases). CDR1 is SGHAT, CDR2 FQNNGV, per germline. This CDR3 comprises 13 residues. Between the trimmed V and J ends, which lost 6 bases and 4 bases, there was a span of 13 bases. In DNA, the CDR3 is TGTGCCAGCAGGCCGGGACAACGGTACGAGCAGTACTTC. Its protein is CASRPGQRYEQYF. The entire variable domain, with the rest obtained from reference TRBV11-2 and TRBJ2-7, is as follows: EAGVAQSPRYKIIEKRQSVAFWCNPISGHATLYWYQQILGQGPKLLIQFQNNGVVDDSQLPKDRFSAERLKGVDSTLKIQPAKLEDSAVYLCASRPGQRYEQYFGPGTRLTVT.

The chain combines TRBV12-3 or TRBV12-4 with TRBJ1-1; TRBD1 might be the D (5 bases). Trimming cost V 2 bases and J 6 bases, with 10 bases left between them. The CDR3 covers 13 residues. In nucleotides, the CDR3 is TGTGCCAGCAGTTTACAGGGAAACGCTGAAGCTTTCTTT. It is translated as CASSLQGNAEAFF.

There are a few counts of this clone. The V and J genes are TRBV30 and TRBJ1-5; weak D call: TRBD1 (5 bases). The germline gives CDR1 GTSNPN, CDR2 SVGIG (reference sequence). This CDR3 has 13 residues. V lost 2 bases, J lost 7 bases, and 12 bases lay in between. The CDR3 coding sequence is TGTGCCTGGAGTATGGGGCCAAGGCAGCCCCAGCATTTT. This gives the protein CAWSMGPRQPQHF. Using reference TRBV30 and TRBJ1-5 for the parts outside the CDR3, the full variable domain is SQTIHQWPATLVQPVGSPLSLECTVEGTSNPNLYWYRQAAGRGLQLLFYSVGIGQISSEVPQNLSASRPQDRQFILSSKKLLLSDSGFYLCAWSMGPRQPQHFGDGTRLSIL.

The rearrangement links TRBV5-1 to TRBJ2-1; TRBD2 is a possible D gene (7 bases). Germline CDR1 reads SGHRS; CDR2 reads YFSETQ. V was pared by 4 bases and J by 1 base, with 12 bases between. CDR3 length: 15 amino acids. CDR3 in amino acids: CASSEGGGSYNEQFF. DNA for the CDR3: TGCGCCAGCAGCGAGGGGGGGGGTTCCTACAATGAGCAGTTCTTC.

This clone was seen a single time. V gene TRBV3-1 (or the pseudogene TRBV3-2) combines with J gene TRBJ1-3; D might be TRBD1 (5 bases). CDR3 size: 12 residues. CDR1 is LGHDT, CDR2 YNNKEL, per germline (reference sequence). Trimming shortened V by 6 bases and J by 7 bases, and 10 bases separated the two germline ends. The CDR3 is CASSSRVNTIYF. The CDR3 coding sequence is TGTGCCAGCAGTTCCAGGGTTAACACCATATATTTT.